The rows below give T cell receptor beta chains drawn from one sample of a study of long-term antiretroviral therapy in people with HIV. Profiling relied on immunoSEQ multiplex PCR, and the TCRdb table lists in-frame clones only, not all of them. The sample lists about 30,000 clones; 90% to 95% were seen once. The sequencing here drew on unsorted PBMCs, taken 6 to 6.5 years after starting antiretroviral therapy. The receptor source for this set is a man aged 30-40 years with HIV. Both conserved end residues are part of each CDR3. The D gene is left open where the match is weak. Not every row has a clone size; where given, it reads once, few, many or a size class.

V	size	D	J	CDR3	DNA
TRBV28	NA	NA	TRBJ1-5	CASSFLIAQPQHF	TGTGCCAGCAGTTTTTTAATCGCTCAGCCCCAGCATTTT
TRBV6-5	NA	TRBD1	TRBJ2-1	CASSYGPGTVNEQFF	TGTGCCAGCAGTTACGGACCAGGGACAGTCAATGAGCAGTTCTTC
TRBV7-3	NA	NA	TRBJ1-1	CASSRTVSTPEAFF	TGTGCCAGCAGCCGGACAGTTTCGACCCCTGAAGCTTTCTTT
TRBV7-9	NA	NA	TRBJ1-5	CASSSHGNQPQHF	TGTGCCAGCAGCTCCCACGGTAATCAGCCCCAGCATTTT
TRBV13	NA	NA	TRBJ2-7	CASSPFGGPYEQYF	TGTGCCAGCAGCCCTTTTGGGGGACCCTACGAGCAGTACTTC
TRBV12-2	NA	NA	TRBJ2-7	CASRLGVAARHCEQYF	TGTGCAAGTCGCTTAGGAGTGGCCGCCAGGCACTGCGAGCAGTACTTC
TRBV7-8	NA	NA	TRBJ2-1	CASSLAGGHNEQFF	TGTGCCAGCAGCTTAGCCGGGGGGCACAATGAGCAGTTCTTC
TRBV7-6	NA	NA	TRBJ2-5	CASSLGWARPYQETQYF	TGTGCCAGCAGCTTAGGTTGGGCTAGGCCCTACCAAGAGACCCAGTACTTC
TRBV18	NA	TRBD1	TRBJ1-5	CASSGQGNNQPQHF	TGTGCCAGCTCAGGACAGGGGAACAATCAGCCCCAGCATTTT
TRBV2	once	TRBD1	TRBJ1-1	CASSEALGTGSTEAFF	TGTGCCAGCAGTGAAGCGCTTGGGACAGGGAGCACTGAAGCTTTCTTT
TRBV4-1	NA	NA	TRBJ1-5	CASSQEGQVNQPQHF	TGCGCCAGCAGCCAGGAAGGCCAGGTCAATCAGCCCCAGCATTTT
TRBV7-8	NA	NA	TRBJ2-7	CASSSPRRQAYTYEQYF	TGTGCCAGCAGCTCACCTCGCCGGCAGGCTTACACCTACGAGCAGTACTTC
TRBV5-6	NA	NA	TRBJ2-1	CASSLGTDNEQFF	TGTGCCAGCAGCTTGGGGACAGACAATGAGCAGTTCTTC
TRBV7-2	NA	TRBD1	TRBJ2-7	CASSSGRTGSYEQYF	TGTGCCAGCAGCTCGGGACGGACAGGGTCCTACGAGCAGTACTTC
TRBV4-2	NA	NA	TRBJ2-7	CASSLLRDASYEQYF	TGTGCCAGCAGCCTGTTAAGGGACGCAAGCTACGAGCAGTACTTC
TRBV27	NA	TRBD1	TRBJ2-7	CATSPDRLTSYEQYF	TGTGCCACTTCCCCGGACAGGCTCACTTCCTACGAGCAGTACTTC
TRBV7-8	NA	TRBD1	TRBJ1-2	CASSSTGVYGYTF	TGTGCCAGCAGCTCGACAGGGGTCTATGGCTACACCTTC